A single sample is the source of the 5 T cell receptor beta chains below, sequenced in a study of Graves' ophthalmopathy and Graves' hyperthyroidism. The authors amplified TCR beta CDR3 regions from RNA transcripts. RT-PCR with HTBI primers came first, then second-round multiplex PCR. TCRdb processed the multiplex PCR reads anew with MiXCR; each CDR3 protein has one entry. The table shows about 740,000 distinct CDR3 sequences, with roughly two fifths occurring only once. Specimen: peripheral blood. These receptor sequences come from an adult man with Graves' ophthalmopathy.

Note on this clonotype: One base away lies a much larger clone, so this may be a sequencing read error. This chain uses TRBV7-9 with TRBJ2-2, with D unresolved. The CDR3 loop spans 12 amino acids. CDR1 and CDR2 (germline): SEHNR, FQNEAQ (reference sequence). The CDR3 loop is CASSLEPKELSF. CDR3 bases: TGTGCCAGCAGCTTAGAGCCGAAGGAGCTGTCTTTT. Full variable domain (missing parts from reference TRBV7-9 and TRBJ2-2): DTGVSQNPRHKITKRGQNVTFRCDPISEHNRLYWYRQTLGQGPEFLTYFQNEAQLEKSRLLSDRFSAERPKGSFSTLEIQRTEQGDSAMYLCASSLEPKELSFGEGSRLTVL.

This clonotype is a singleton in its sample. The rearrangement uses TRBV30 and TRBJ2-5; perhaps TRBD2 as D (6 bases). The length of the CDR3 is 14 residues. Trimming removed 0 bases from V and 4 bases from J, with 12 bases in between. CDR1 is GTSNPN, CDR2 SVGIG, per germline (reference sequence). CDR3 protein: CAWSVDGGGETQYF. In DNA, the CDR3 is TGTGCCTGGAGTGTGGACGGGGGAGGAGAGACCCAGTACTTC.

The V gene is TRBV9, the J gene TRBJ1-5; 8 nucleotides match TRBD1. V trimming: 4 bases; J trimming: 4 bases; junction bases outside the gene matches: 4. The CDR3 length is 14 residues. Germline V gives CDR1 SGDLS, CDR2 YYNGEE. As DNA, the CDR3 is TGTGCCAGCAGCCTGGGACAGGAAAATCAGCCCCAGCATTTT. Encoded protein: CASSLGQENQPQHF. Drawing the rest from reference TRBV9 and TRBJ1-5, the complete variable domain is DSGVTQTPKHLITATGQRVTLRCSPRSGDLSVYWYQQSLDQGLQFLIQYYNGEERAKGNILERFSAQQFPDLHSELNLSSLELGDSALYFCASSLGQENQPQHFGDGTRLSIL.

The chain employs TRBV4-2 and TRBJ2-7; D ambiguous. V lost 0 bases, J lost 2 bases, and 8 bases lay in between. Germline-derived CDR1 and CDR2 are LGHNA and YNFKEQ. The CDR3 spans 14 residues. CDR3 protein: CASSQEGSAYEQYF. CDR3 bases: TGTGCCAGCAGCCAAGAGGGATCGGCCTACGAGCAGTACTTC.

This clonotype showed up many times. The rearrangement joins TRBV10-3 to TRBJ1-2; 7 positions agree with TRBD1. This CDR3 spans 14 amino acids. The V gene end was trimmed by 6 bases and the J gene end by 4 bases; junction bases not matched to a gene: 8. Germline CDR1 and CDR2: ENHRY and SYGVKD. CDR3 protein: CAIRWTGSFYGYTF. The CDR3 DNA follows: TGTGCCATCAGATGGACAGGCTCCTTCTATGGCTACACCTTC.